A single sample gave rise to the 13 T cell receptor beta chains below, sequenced in a study of monozygotic twins with inflammatory bowel disease. One entry per CDR3 protein, without DNA, is what TCRdb gives after re-calling the 5' RACE reads. There are 440,000 or so distinct CDR3 sequences in the sample, with around 2.4% held by the top ten. Material for sequencing was blood. Source of these receptors: a human donor with ulcerative colitis or Crohn's disease, or a healthy co-twin of an affected twin (not recorded which).

The rearrangement uses TRBV12-3 or TRBV12-4 and TRBJ1-1. The CDR3 runs 13 residues. CDR3 sequence reads: CASSSGGHTEAFF.

V usage is TRBV3-1 and J usage is TRBJ2-3; TCRdb's assignment of TRBD2 cannot be checked, as there is no DNA. From germline, CDR1 is LGHDT and CDR2 YNNKEL (reference sequence). This CDR3 region has 15 residues. This CDR3 is CASSPDGLNTDTQYF.

This chain links TRBV12-3 or TRBV12-4 with TRBJ2-4; TCRdb's assignment of TRBD1 cannot be checked, as there is no DNA. This CDR3 has 15 residues. The CDR3: CASSSSTGAKNIQYF.

This chain joins TRBV20-1 and TRBJ2-3; TCRdb designates TRBD2, a call that cannot be tested without DNA. Germline V gene sequence: CDR1 DFQATT, CDR2 SNEGSKA (reference sequence). CDR3 size: 12 residues. The CDR3 protein is CSGGGLTDTQYF.

The V and J genes are TRBV29-1 and TRBJ1-4. In germline, CDR1 is SQVTM, CDR2 ANQGSEA. CDR3 size: 13 residues. The CDR3 is CSVAMRDREKLFF.

This sequence joins TRBV20-1 and TRBJ2-3; TCRdb reports TRBD2, a call that lacks DNA to check it against. The germline V gene has CDR1 DFQATT and CDR2 SNEGSKA (reference sequence). This CDR3 is 17 amino acids long. This CDR3 reads CSARTGLAGRVPDTQYF.

This sequence joins TRBV10-3 and TRBJ1-5; the D call from TCRdb, TRBD1, cannot be confirmed without DNA. The CDR3 contains 15 residues. Germline assignment: CDR1 ENHRY and CDR2 SYGVKD. The CDR3 reads CAISDNRGPGQPQHF.

CDR3 in amino acids: CASSLSAGEQYF. The chain joins TRBV5-8 to TRBJ2-7. There are 12 residues in the CDR3. Germline CDR1 SGHTS, CDR2 YDEGEE.

The rearrangement joins TRBV6-1 to TRBJ1-6; checking the TCRdb D call of TRBD1 is not possible without DNA. Germline assignment: CDR1 MNHNS and CDR2 SASEGT. The CDR3 runs 16 residues. The CDR3 sequence is CASGPIFGQGGSPLHF.

This sequence joins TRBV18 and TRBJ2-7; as DNA is missing, the TRBD2 call by TCRdb cannot be tested. The germline gives CDR1 KGHSH, CDR2 LQKENI. The CDR3 has 16 residues. The CDR3 loop reads CASSPRVAGGPGEQYF.

The gene calls are TRBV5-1 and TRBJ1-4. Germline V gene data show CDR1 as SGHRS and CDR2 as YFSETQ. CDR3 length equals 14 residues. The CDR3: CASSSGTTNEKLFF. The complete variable domain, with remaining parts taken from reference TRBV5-1 and TRBJ1-4, reads KAGVTQTPRYLIKTRGQQVTLSCSPISGHRSVSWYQQTPGQGLQFLFEYFSETQRNKGNFPGRFSGRQFSNSRSEMNVSTLELGDSALYLCASSSGTTNEKLFFGSGTQLSVL.

The gene calls are TRBV20-1 and TRBJ2-5; TCRdb names TRBD2, which stays unverified in the absence of DNA. Germline CDR1 and CDR2: DFQATT and SNEGSKA (reference sequence). The CDR3 extends over 14 amino acids. This CDR3 reads CSAPERGGLETQYF.

The J gene is TRBJ2-7, the V gene TRBV10-3; absent DNA, TCRdb's TRBD1 call cannot be checked. Germline values: CDR1 ENHRY, CDR2 SYGVKD. The CDR3 sequence is 13 residues long. Here the CDR3 reads CAISHGGGYEQYF.